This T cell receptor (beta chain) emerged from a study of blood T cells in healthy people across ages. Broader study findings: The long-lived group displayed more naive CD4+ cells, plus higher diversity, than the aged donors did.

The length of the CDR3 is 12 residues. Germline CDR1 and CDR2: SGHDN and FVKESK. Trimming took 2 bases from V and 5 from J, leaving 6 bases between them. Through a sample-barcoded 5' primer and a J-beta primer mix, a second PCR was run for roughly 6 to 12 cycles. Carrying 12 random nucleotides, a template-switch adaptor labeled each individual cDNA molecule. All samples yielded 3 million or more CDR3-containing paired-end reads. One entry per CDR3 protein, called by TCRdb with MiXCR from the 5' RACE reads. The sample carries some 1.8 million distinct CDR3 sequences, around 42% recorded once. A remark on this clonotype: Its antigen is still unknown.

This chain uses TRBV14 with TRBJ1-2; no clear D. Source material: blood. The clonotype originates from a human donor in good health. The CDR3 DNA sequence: TGTGCCAGCAGCCAATTTGGGTATGGCTACACCTTC. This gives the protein CASSQFGYGYTF.